Listed below are T cell receptor beta chains from one sample, sequenced in a study of blood T cell repertoires in COVID-19. The assay was immunoSEQ multiplex PCR, and TCRdb's table has in-frame clones only and misses some. Among roughly 100,000 clones listed, about 86% were seen once. Sequencing was done on a sample of peripheral blood. Every receptor here comes from a human donor in a cohort sampled during active COVID-19. The CDR3 runs from the conserved cysteine through the conserved F or W. The D gene is left open where the match is weak. Rows may omit the clone size; those that give it use once, few, many or a size class.

d_gene: -
abundance: -
j_gene: TRBJ2-3
v_gene: TRBV2
CDR3aa: CASSEARGPSTDTQYF
CDR3nt: TGTGCCAGCAGTGAAGCGCGGGGGCCTAGCACAGATACGCAGTATTTT

d_gene: TRBD1
abundance: -
j_gene: TRBJ1-2
v_gene: TRBV6-5
CDR3aa: CASRGQGYYGYTF
CDR3nt: TGTGCCAGCAGAGGACAGGGGTATTATGGCTACACCTTC

d_gene: TRBD2
abundance: -
j_gene: TRBJ2-5
v_gene: TRBV27
CDR3aa: CASSSSSGTSGRETQYF
CDR3nt: TGTGCCAGCAGTTCATCCTCGGGGACTAGCGGGAGAGAGACCCAGTACTTC

d_gene: TRBD2
abundance: once
j_gene: TRBJ2-5
v_gene: TRBV4-1
CDR3aa: CASSGTSGGGRETQYF
CDR3nt: TGCGCCAGCAGCGGGACTAGCGGGGGGGGTCGGGAGACCCAGTACTTC

d_gene: -
abundance: -
j_gene: TRBJ1-5
v_gene: TRBV27
CDR3aa: CASSPQRGVSNQPQHF
CDR3nt: TGTGCCAGCAGTCCCCAACGGGGGGTAAGCAATCAGCCCCAGCATTTT

d_gene: TRBD1
abundance: -
j_gene: TRBJ2-3
v_gene: TRBV5-1
CDR3aa: CASSFGQGTTDTQYF
CDR3nt: TGCGCCAGCAGCTTTGGACAGGGGACCACAGATACGCAGTATTTT

d_gene: TRBD1
abundance: -
j_gene: TRBJ1-1
v_gene: TRBV10-1
CDR3aa: CASKRDRGGAEAFF
CDR3nt: TGCGCCAGCAAGAGGGACAGGGGAGGGGCTGAAGCTTTCTTT

d_gene: TRBD2
abundance: once
j_gene: TRBJ2-7
v_gene: TRBV7-9
CDR3aa: CASSLTLAGGPYEQYF
CDR3nt: TGTGCCAGCAGCTTAACTCTAGCGGGAGGGCCCTACGAGCAGTACTTC

d_gene: -
abundance: -
j_gene: TRBJ1-4
v_gene: TRBV6-5
CDR3aa: CASSYTPGEKLFF
CDR3nt: TGTGCCAGCAGTTACACGCCGGGGGAAAAACTGTTTTTT

d_gene: -
abundance: -
j_gene: TRBJ1-1
v_gene: TRBV7-3
CDR3aa: CASSLTGIRGTNTEAFF
CDR3nt: TGTGCCAGCAGCTTAACAGGAATTCGGGGTACGAACACTGAAGCTTTCTTT

d_gene: -
abundance: once
j_gene: TRBJ2-3
v_gene: TRBV5-6
CDR3aa: CASSFPGVRDTQYF
CDR3nt: TGTGCCAGCAGCTTCCCAGGGGTGAGGGATACGCAGTATTTT

d_gene: -
abundance: -
j_gene: TRBJ2-5
v_gene: TRBV28
CDR3aa: CASGAARETQYF
CDR3nt: TGTGCCAGCGGCGCGGCCAGAGAGACCCAGTACTTC

d_gene: TRBD2
abundance: once
j_gene: TRBJ2-7
v_gene: TRBV9
CDR3aa: CASSVDSGMDYEQYF
CDR3nt: TGTGCCAGCAGCGTAGATAGCGGGATGGACTACGAGCAGTACTTC

d_gene: -
abundance: -
j_gene: TRBJ1-2
v_gene: TRBV13
CDR3aa: CASSLTNGDYGYTF
CDR3nt: TGTGCCAGCAGCTTAACCAACGGGGACTATGGCTACACCTTC

d_gene: -
abundance: -
j_gene: TRBJ2-5
v_gene: TRBV4-3
CDR3aa: CASSLGNLEETQYF
CDR3nt: TGCGCCAGCAGTCTCGGGAACCTCGAGGAGACCCAGTACTTC

d_gene: -
abundance: -
j_gene: TRBJ2-7
v_gene: TRBV12-3/TRBV12-4
CDR3aa: CASSLSGVNEQYF
CDR3nt: TGTGCCAGCAGTTTATCAGGCGTTAACGAGCAGTACTTC

d_gene: -
abundance: -
j_gene: TRBJ1-3
v_gene: TRBV5-8
CDR3aa: CASSLGISGNTIYF
CDR3nt: TGTGCCAGCAGCCTCGGGATCTCTGGAAACACCATATATTTT

d_gene: TRBD2
abundance: -
j_gene: TRBJ2-5
v_gene: TRBV5-3
CDR3aa: CARSGGSGAKETQYF
CDR3nt: TGTGCCAGAAGCGGGGGTAGCGGGGCTAAAGAGACCCAGTACTTC

d_gene: -
abundance: once
j_gene: TRBJ2-7
v_gene: TRBV7-9
CDR3aa: CASSPRLGGTYEQYF
CDR3nt: TGTGCCAGCAGCCCCCGCCTGGGGGGTACCTACGAGCAGTACTTC

d_gene: TRBD2
abundance: -
j_gene: TRBJ2-7
v_gene: TRBV27
CDR3aa: CASSSRTSVSYEQYF
CDR3nt: TGTGCCAGCAGTTCTAGGACTAGCGTTTCCTACGAGCAGTACTTC

d_gene: -
abundance: -
j_gene: TRBJ2-3
v_gene: TRBV5-1
CDR3aa: CASSTFAFGADTQYF
CDR3nt: TGCGCCAGCAGCACCTTCGCCTTCGGGGCAGATACGCAGTATTTT

d_gene: -
abundance: -
j_gene: TRBJ1-5
v_gene: TRBV30
CDR3aa: CAWSILSNQPQHF
CDR3nt: TGTGCCTGGAGTATACTTAGCAATCAGCCCCAGCATTTT

d_gene: -
abundance: once
j_gene: TRBJ2-5
v_gene: TRBV30
CDR3aa: CAWSVQGPRETQYF
CDR3nt: TGTGCCTGGAGTGTACAGGGTCCGAGGGAGACCCAGTACTTC

d_gene: TRBD2
abundance: -
j_gene: TRBJ2-3
v_gene: TRBV10-2
CDR3aa: CASTRRGLAGGQWNTQYF
CDR3nt: TGCGCCAGCACTCGCAGGGGATTAGCGGGGGGCCAGTGGAATACGCAGTATTTT

d_gene: TRBD2
abundance: -
j_gene: TRBJ2-5
v_gene: TRBV11-2
CDR3aa: CASRLGNGGALETQYF
CDR3nt: TGTGCCAGCAGATTAGGGAACGGGGGGGCCTTAGAGACCCAGTACTTC

d_gene: -
abundance: -
j_gene: TRBJ1-1
v_gene: TRBV7-3
CDR3aa: CASSLNTDKEAFF
CDR3nt: TGTGCCAGCAGCTTAAACACCGACAAAGAAGCTTTCTTT

d_gene: -
abundance: -
j_gene: TRBJ1-1
v_gene: TRBV27
CDR3aa: CASSQQGNTEAFF
CDR3nt: TGTGCCAGCAGTCAACAGGGGAACACTGAAGCTTTCTTT

d_gene: TRBD1
abundance: -
j_gene: TRBJ2-7
v_gene: TRBV2
CDR3aa: CARGSGGTGAYEQYF
CDR3nt: TGTGCCAGGGGATCCGGCGGGACAGGGGCCTACGAGCAGTACTTC

d_gene: -
abundance: -
j_gene: TRBJ2-3
v_gene: TRBV5-1
CDR3aa: CASSLGLIDTQYF
CDR3nt: TGCGCCAGCAGCTTGGGACTCATAGATACGCAGTATTTT

d_gene: -
abundance: -
j_gene: TRBJ2-5
v_gene: TRBV19
CDR3aa: CASSIRRGMAETQYF
CDR3nt: TGTGCCAGTAGTATACGACGGGGGATGGCAGAGACCCAGTACTTC

d_gene: TRBD2
abundance: -
j_gene: TRBJ2-3
v_gene: TRBV5-1
CDR3aa: CASRASGTDTQYF
CDR3nt: TGCGCCAGCAGGGCTAGCGGAACAGATACGCAGTATTTT

d_gene: TRBD1
abundance: -
j_gene: TRBJ2-5
v_gene: TRBV5-1
CDR3aa: CASSLGANRGQETQYF
CDR3nt: TGCGCCAGCAGCTTGGGAGCCAACAGGGGGCAAGAGACCCAGTACTTC

d_gene: -
abundance: -
j_gene: TRBJ2-5
v_gene: TRBV5-1
CDR3aa: CASSSTVLKETQYF
CDR3nt: TGCGCCAGCAGCTCCACCGTACTTAAAGAGACCCAGTACTTC

d_gene: -
abundance: few
j_gene: TRBJ2-7
v_gene: TRBV30
CDR3aa: CACGRGYEQYF
CDR3nt: TGTGCCTGCGGGCGGGGCTACGAGCAGTACTTC

d_gene: TRBD1
abundance: -
j_gene: TRBJ2-7
v_gene: TRBV12-3/TRBV12-4
CDR3aa: CASTQGTDEQYF
CDR3nt: TGTGCCAGCACCCAGGGGACAGACGAGCAGTACTTC

d_gene: -
abundance: -
j_gene: TRBJ1-1
v_gene: TRBV29-1
CDR3aa: CSVVVGGDTEAFF
CDR3nt: TGCAGCGTTGTAGTGGGGGGGGACACTGAAGCTTTCTTT

d_gene: TRBD1
abundance: -
j_gene: TRBJ1-5
v_gene: TRBV28
CDR3aa: CASSLRAGGTRGQPQHF
CDR3nt: TGTGCCAGCAGTTTGCGCGCAGGGGGAACACGCGGTCAGCCCCAGCATTTT

d_gene: -
abundance: -
j_gene: TRBJ2-1
v_gene: TRBV11-2
CDR3aa: CASSFSGGFGNEQFF
CDR3nt: TGTGCCAGCAGCTTTAGTGGGGGGTTTGGGAATGAGCAGTTCTTC

d_gene: -
abundance: -
j_gene: TRBJ1-1
v_gene: TRBV5-1
CDR3aa: CASSLGGQNTEAFF
CDR3nt: TGCGCCAGCAGCTTGGGCGGACAGAACACTGAAGCTTTCTTT

d_gene: -
abundance: -
j_gene: TRBJ1-4
v_gene: TRBV9
CDR3aa: CASSYRVQGEKLFF
CDR3nt: TGTGCCAGCTCATACAGGGTTCAGGGTGAAAAACTGTTTTTT

d_gene: -
abundance: -
j_gene: TRBJ1-2
v_gene: TRBV5-6
CDR3aa: CASTVQGAYGYTF
CDR3nt: TGTGCCAGCACCGTACAGGGAGCCTATGGCTACACCTTC

d_gene: -
abundance: -
j_gene: TRBJ2-2
v_gene: TRBV6-5
CDR3aa: CARGIQGTGELFF
CDR3nt: TGTGCCCGCGGGATACAGGGGACCGGGGAGCTGTTTTTT

d_gene: TRBD2
abundance: -
j_gene: TRBJ2-1
v_gene: TRBV7-3
CDR3aa: CASSLLASGGLTAYNEQFF
CDR3nt: TGTGCCAGCAGCTTACTCGCTAGCGGGGGGCTTACCGCCTACAATGAGCAGTTCTTC

d_gene: -
abundance: -
j_gene: TRBJ2-1
v_gene: TRBV4-1
CDR3aa: CASSQDPRITYNEQFF
CDR3nt: TGCGCCAGCAGCCAAGATCCCAGGATTACCTACAATGAGCAGTTCTTC

d_gene: -
abundance: many
j_gene: TRBJ1-2
v_gene: TRBV2
CDR3aa: CASSGLGGPYGYTF
CDR3nt: TGTGCCAGCAGTGGCCTGGGCGGGCCGTATGGCTACACCTTC

d_gene: -
abundance: -
j_gene: TRBJ2-3
v_gene: TRBV3-1/TRBV3-2
CDR3aa: CASSQDIRTREPFSTDTQYF
CDR3nt: TGTGCCAGCAGCCAAGATATCCGAACAAGGGAGCCATTTAGCACAGATACGCAGTATTTT

d_gene: -
abundance: -
j_gene: TRBJ1-1
v_gene: TRBV12-5
CDR3aa: CASVPLGGTEAFF
CDR3nt: TGTGCTAGTGTTCCCCTGGGGGGCACTGAAGCTTTCTTT